A selection of T cell receptor beta chains follows, all from one sample in a study of vaccination and CD4 T cells after COVID-19. Their antigens remain unidentified. From the PCR reads, TCRdb called clonotypes with MiXCR, one entry per CDR3 protein. The sample has about 10,000 distinct CDR3 sequences, approximately 35% seen once. The sample was CD4+ T cells from blood, cultured in vitro. The receptors derive from a human donor in good health. CDR3s include the opening cysteine and the closing phenylalanine or tryptophan. The order of the fields is clone size, D gene, J gene, V gene, CDR3 protein, CDR3 DNA. D genes are given only for firm matches. Expanded clones get a size class; other rows say once, few or many, or leave the size out.

abundance: -; d_gene: -; j_gene: TRBJ1-5; v_gene: TRBV7-3; CDR3aa: CASSLTPDQPQHF; CDR3nt: TGTGCCAGCAGCTTAACGCCAGATCAGCCCCAGCATTTT
abundance: -; d_gene: TRBD1; j_gene: TRBJ1-3; v_gene: TRBV4-2; CDR3aa: CASSQVTGGFSGNTIYF; CDR3nt: TGTGCCAGCAGCCAAGTCACAGGGGGATTCTCTGGAAACACCATATATTTT
abundance: -; d_gene: -; j_gene: TRBJ2-5; v_gene: TRBV28; CDR3aa: CASSFAQGNGETQYF; CDR3nt: TGTGCCAGCAGTTTTGCGCAGGGCAACGGAGAGACCCAGTACTTC
abundance: -; d_gene: -; j_gene: TRBJ2-3; v_gene: TRBV7-3; CDR3aa: CASSLGLSTETDTQYF; CDR3nt: TGTGCCAGCAGCTTAGGTTTATCGACCGAAACAGATACGCAGTATTTT
abundance: -; d_gene: -; j_gene: TRBJ1-2; v_gene: TRBV12-3/TRBV12-4; CDR3aa: CASSWGETFYGYTF; CDR3nt: TGTGCCAGCAGTTGGGGAGAAACCTTCTATGGCTACACCTTC
abundance: -; d_gene: -; j_gene: TRBJ2-1; v_gene: TRBV20-1; CDR3aa: CSAYQPGRDKEFF; CDR3nt: TGCAGTGCTTATCAACCAGGCCGGGACAAAGAATTCTTC
abundance: -; d_gene: -; j_gene: TRBJ1-2; v_gene: TRBV4-1; CDR3aa: CASSPILPQGDYGYTF; CDR3nt: TGCGCCAGCAGCCCCATCCTTCCGCAGGGCGACTATGGCTACACCTTC
abundance: -; d_gene: TRBD2; j_gene: TRBJ2-1; v_gene: TRBV15; CDR3aa: CATSRNSGRALYNEQFF; CDR3nt: TGTGCCACCAGCAGAAACAGCGGGAGGGCCCTCTACAATGAGCAGTTCTTC
abundance: -; d_gene: -; j_gene: TRBJ1-2; v_gene: TRBV12-3/TRBV12-4; CDR3aa: CASSYTGNYGYTF; CDR3nt: TGTGCCAGCAGTTATACAGGGAACTATGGCTACACCTTC
abundance: few; d_gene: -; j_gene: TRBJ2-3; v_gene: TRBV6-2/TRBV6-3; CDR3aa: CASRALAAELGTDTQYF; CDR3nt: TGTGCCAGCAGAGCCCTCGCGGCTGAGTTAGGCACAGATACGCAGTATTTT
abundance: -; d_gene: -; j_gene: TRBJ2-2; v_gene: TRBV7-8; CDR3aa: CASSLPRDWVKGELFF; CDR3nt: TGTGCCAGCAGCTTACCCCGGGACTGGGTTAAGGGGGAGCTGTTTTTT
abundance: few; d_gene: TRBD2; j_gene: TRBJ2-7; v_gene: TRBV7-9; CDR3aa: CASSLYPDRGLLAGEVEQYF; CDR3nt: TGTGCCAGCAGCCTATACCCGGACAGGGGATTACTAGCGGGAGAAGTGGAGCAGTACTTC
abundance: -; d_gene: -; j_gene: TRBJ2-5; v_gene: TRBV27; CDR3aa: CASSQSGLTKETQYF; CDR3nt: TGTGCCAGCAGTCAGAGTGGACTAACCAAAGAGACCCAGTACTTC
abundance: -; d_gene: -; j_gene: TRBJ2-1; v_gene: TRBV21-1; CDR3aa: CASSKRAAGGGNEQFF; CDR3nt: TGTGCCAGCAGCAAAAGGGCAGCGGGAGGTGGGAATGAGCAGTTCTTC
abundance: -; d_gene: -; j_gene: TRBJ2-7; v_gene: TRBV19; CDR3aa: CASSIDTLGPYEQYF; CDR3nt: TGTGCCAGTAGTATCGACACGCTAGGACCCTACGAGCAGTACTTC
abundance: -; d_gene: -; j_gene: TRBJ2-5; v_gene: TRBV11-1; CDR3aa: CASSLRRQAYQETQYF; CDR3nt: TGTGCCAGCAGCTTAAGACGACAGGCGTACCAAGAGACCCAGTACTTC
abundance: once; d_gene: TRBD2; j_gene: TRBJ2-5; v_gene: TRBV28; CDR3aa: CASSIGTSGQETQYF; CDR3nt: TGTGCCAGCAGTATAGGGACTAGCGGCCAAGAGACCCAGTACTTC
abundance: -; d_gene: TRBD1; j_gene: TRBJ2-1; v_gene: TRBV5-1; CDR3aa: CASSSTGGGYNEQFF; CDR3nt: TGCGCCAGCAGCTCCACAGGGGGCGGGTACAATGAGCAGTTCTTC
abundance: -; d_gene: -; j_gene: TRBJ2-3; v_gene: TRBV27; CDR3aa: CASSLVTGRTDTQYF; CDR3nt: TGTGCCAGCAGTTTAGTGACTGGGCGGACAGATACGCAGTATTTT
abundance: -; d_gene: -; j_gene: TRBJ1-6; v_gene: TRBV6-1; CDR3aa: CASSAKHALGGNSPLHF; CDR3nt: TGTGCCAGCAGTGCCAAACATGCCCTGGGTGGAAATTCACCCCTCCACTTT
abundance: few; d_gene: -; j_gene: TRBJ2-2; v_gene: TRBV24-1; CDR3aa: CATSDFRGGGGTGELFF; CDR3nt: TGTGCCACCAGTGATTTTCGTGGGGGCGGGGGCACCGGGGAGCTGTTTTTT
abundance: -; d_gene: TRBD2; j_gene: TRBJ2-7; v_gene: TRBV6-1; CDR3aa: CASSDFSGRVVYEQYF; CDR3nt: TGTGCCAGCAGTGATTTTAGCGGGAGGGTTGTGTACGAGCAGTACTTC
abundance: -; d_gene: TRBD2; j_gene: TRBJ2-3; v_gene: TRBV20-1; CDR3aa: CSASTAGVAADTQYF; CDR3nt: TGCAGTGCTAGCACCGCGGGAGTAGCGGCAGATACGCAGTATTTT
abundance: -; d_gene: -; j_gene: TRBJ2-3; v_gene: TRBV7-9; CDR3aa: CASSLAQYTDTQYF; CDR3nt: TGTGCCAGCAGCTTAGCACAGTACACAGATACGCAGTATTTT
abundance: -; d_gene: -; j_gene: TRBJ2-7; v_gene: TRBV21-1; CDR3aa: CASSAGQEGYEQYF; CDR3nt: TGTGCCAGCAGCGCCGGACAAGAGGGTTACGAGCAGTACTTC
abundance: -; d_gene: -; j_gene: TRBJ2-1; v_gene: TRBV15; CDR3aa: CATSTRETYNEQFF; CDR3nt: TGTGCCACCAGCACTCGGGAAACCTACAATGAGCAGTTCTTC
abundance: -; d_gene: TRBD2; j_gene: TRBJ2-1; v_gene: TRBV20-1; CDR3aa: CSATSGRANYNEQFF; CDR3nt: TGCAGTGCTACCAGCGGGAGGGCTAACTACAATGAGCAGTTCTTC
abundance: -; d_gene: TRBD2; j_gene: TRBJ2-1; v_gene: TRBV6-2/TRBV6-3; CDR3aa: CASSQGTSGSDEQFF; CDR3nt: TGTGCCAGCAGTCAAGGGACTAGCGGGAGTGATGAGCAGTTCTTC
abundance: -; d_gene: -; j_gene: TRBJ1-5; v_gene: TRBV4-3; CDR3aa: CASSQARGTQPQHF; CDR3nt: TGCGCCAGCAGCCAAGCCAGAGGAACTCAGCCCCAGCATTTT
abundance: -; d_gene: -; j_gene: TRBJ2-3; v_gene: TRBV10-3; CDR3aa: CAISESRGTSTDTQYF; CDR3nt: TGTGCCATCAGTGAATCCAGGGGAACTAGCACAGATACGCAGTATTTT
abundance: few; d_gene: -; j_gene: TRBJ1-1; v_gene: TRBV7-2; CDR3aa: CASSLAPPGGTEAFF; CDR3nt: TGTGCCAGCAGCTTAGCTCCCCCCGGTGGGACTGAAGCTTTCTTT
abundance: few; d_gene: TRBD1; j_gene: TRBJ1-2; v_gene: TRBV28; CDR3aa: CASSSFGQGHYGYTF; CDR3nt: TGTGCCAGCAGTTCATTCGGACAGGGCCACTATGGCTACACCTTC
abundance: once; d_gene: TRBD2; j_gene: TRBJ2-7; v_gene: TRBV6-4; CDR3aa: CASSEGTSGSYEQYF; CDR3nt: TGTGCCAGCAGTGAAGGGACTAGCGGGAGCTACGAGCAGTACTTC
abundance: -; d_gene: -; j_gene: TRBJ2-5; v_gene: TRBV7-9; CDR3aa: CASSIAGQETQYF; CDR3nt: TGTGCCAGCAGCATAGCTGGTCAAGAGACCCAGTACTTC
abundance: -; d_gene: -; j_gene: TRBJ1-6; v_gene: TRBV20-1; CDR3aa: CSARAQGWNNSPLHF; CDR3nt: TGCAGTGCTAGAGCCCAGGGGTGGAATAATTCACCCCTCCACTTT
abundance: -; d_gene: -; j_gene: TRBJ2-2; v_gene: TRBV7-2; CDR3aa: CASSLMSGPGELFF; CDR3nt: TGTGCCAGCAGCTTAATGTCAGGGCCCGGGGAGCTGTTTTTT
abundance: -; d_gene: TRBD2; j_gene: TRBJ2-7; v_gene: TRBV20-1; CDR3aa: CSATDLAGGYEQYF; CDR3nt: TGCAGTGCTACAGACCTAGCGGGAGGGTACGAGCAGTACTTC
abundance: -; d_gene: -; j_gene: TRBJ1-1; v_gene: TRBV12-3/TRBV12-4; CDR3aa: CASSLSRVTAEAFF; CDR3nt: TGTGCCAGCAGTTTAAGTAGGGTGACAGCTGAAGCTTTCTTT
abundance: -; d_gene: TRBD1; j_gene: TRBJ1-5; v_gene: TRBV19; CDR3aa: CASSIGGTGNQPQHF; CDR3nt: TGTGCCAGTAGTATAGGGGGGACAGGCAATCAGCCCCAGCATTTT
abundance: -; d_gene: -; j_gene: TRBJ2-2; v_gene: TRBV7-3; CDR3aa: CASSLDTGELFF; CDR3nt: TGTGCCAGCAGCTTAGACACCGGGGAGCTGTTTTTT
abundance: few; d_gene: -; j_gene: TRBJ2-1; v_gene: TRBV7-9; CDR3aa: CASSQISPAGWNEQFF; CDR3nt: TGTGCCAGCAGCCAAATTAGTCCCGCGGGTTGGAATGAGCAGTTCTTC